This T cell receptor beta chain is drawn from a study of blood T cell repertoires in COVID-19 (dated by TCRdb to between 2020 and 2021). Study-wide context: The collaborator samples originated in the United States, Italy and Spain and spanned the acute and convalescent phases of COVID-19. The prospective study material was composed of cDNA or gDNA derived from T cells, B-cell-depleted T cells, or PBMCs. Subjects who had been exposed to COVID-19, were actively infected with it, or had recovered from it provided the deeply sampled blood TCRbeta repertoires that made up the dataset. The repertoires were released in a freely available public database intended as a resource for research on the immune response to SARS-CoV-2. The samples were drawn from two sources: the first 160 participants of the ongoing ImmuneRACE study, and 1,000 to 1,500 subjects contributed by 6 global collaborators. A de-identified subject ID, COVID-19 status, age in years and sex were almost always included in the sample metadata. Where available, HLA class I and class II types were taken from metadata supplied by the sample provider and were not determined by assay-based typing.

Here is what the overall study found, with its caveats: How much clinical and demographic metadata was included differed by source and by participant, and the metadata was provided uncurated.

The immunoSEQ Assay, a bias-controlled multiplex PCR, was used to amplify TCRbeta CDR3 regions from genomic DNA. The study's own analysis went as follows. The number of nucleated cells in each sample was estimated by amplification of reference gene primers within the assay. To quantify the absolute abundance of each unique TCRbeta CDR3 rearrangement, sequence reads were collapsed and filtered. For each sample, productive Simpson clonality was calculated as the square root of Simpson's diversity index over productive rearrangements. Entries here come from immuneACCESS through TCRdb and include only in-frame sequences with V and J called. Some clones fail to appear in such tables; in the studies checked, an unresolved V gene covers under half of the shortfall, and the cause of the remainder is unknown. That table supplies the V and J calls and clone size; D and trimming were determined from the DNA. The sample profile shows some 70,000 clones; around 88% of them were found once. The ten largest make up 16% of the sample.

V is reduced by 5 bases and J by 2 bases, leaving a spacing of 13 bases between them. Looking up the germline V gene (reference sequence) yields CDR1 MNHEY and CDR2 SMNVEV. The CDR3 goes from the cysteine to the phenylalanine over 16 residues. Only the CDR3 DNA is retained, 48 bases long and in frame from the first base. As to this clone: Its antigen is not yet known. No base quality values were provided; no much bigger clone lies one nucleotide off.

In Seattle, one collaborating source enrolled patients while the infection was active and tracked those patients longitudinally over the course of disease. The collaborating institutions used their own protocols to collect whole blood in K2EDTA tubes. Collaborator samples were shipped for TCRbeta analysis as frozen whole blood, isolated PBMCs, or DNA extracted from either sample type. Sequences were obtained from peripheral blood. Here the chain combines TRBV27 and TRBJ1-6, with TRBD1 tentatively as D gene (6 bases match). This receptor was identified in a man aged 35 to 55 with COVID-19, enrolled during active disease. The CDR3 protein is CASSLGGLPYNSPLHF. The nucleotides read TGTGCCAGCAGTCTCGGGGGGCTCCCCTATAATTCACCCCTCCACTTT.